A single sample is the source of the 2 T cell receptor beta chains below, sequenced in a study of blood T cells in healthy people across ages. With a J-beta primer mix and a sample-barcoded 5' primer, a second PCR ran roughly 7 to 11 cycles. TCRdb processed the 5' RACE reads anew with MiXCR; each CDR3 protein has one entry. The sample shows 1.5 million to 1.9 million distinct CDR3 sequences, roughly 43% of them seen only once. The source material was blood. The receptors come from a woman aged 18 to 35 in good health.

The chain recombines TRBV4-1 with TRBJ1-1; no clear D. The ends were cut back, 9 bases at V and 5 bases at J, with 10 bases in the middle. CDR1 is MGHRA, CDR2 YSYEKL, per germline. This CDR3 region has 11 residues. The CDR3 protein is CASGEGTEAFF. The CDR3 nucleotides are TGCGCCAGTGGGGAAGGAACTGAAGCTTTCTTT.

This chain connects TRBV20-1 to TRBJ2-1, with 11 bases that match TRBD2. V lost 6 bases to trimming and J lost 6 bases; unmatched junction nucleotides: 7. This CDR3 region has 14 residues. CDR1 is DFQATT and CDR2 is SNEGSKA in the germline V gene (reference sequence). The CDR3 spells CSALAGGPVNEQFF. The CDR3 DNA reads TGCAGTGCCTTAGCGGGGGGGCCAGTCAATGAGCAGTTCTTC.